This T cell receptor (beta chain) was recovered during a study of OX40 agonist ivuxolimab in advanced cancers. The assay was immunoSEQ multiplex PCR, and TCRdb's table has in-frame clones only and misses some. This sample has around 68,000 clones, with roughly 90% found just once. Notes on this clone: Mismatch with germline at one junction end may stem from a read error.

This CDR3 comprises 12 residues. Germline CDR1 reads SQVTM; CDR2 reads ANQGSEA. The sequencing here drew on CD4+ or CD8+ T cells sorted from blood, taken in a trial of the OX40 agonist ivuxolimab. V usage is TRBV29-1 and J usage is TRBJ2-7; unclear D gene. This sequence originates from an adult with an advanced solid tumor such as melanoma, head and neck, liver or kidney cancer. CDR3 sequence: CSVTQSSYERYF. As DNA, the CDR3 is TGCAGCGTGACGCAGAGCTCCTACGAGCGGTACTTC.